This T cell receptor beta chain emerged from a study of blood T cell repertoires in COVID-19. Overall study: Acute and convalescent COVID-19 specimens originated in the United States, Italy and Spain.

The table lists this clone with a few counts. Germline assignment: CDR1 SQVTM and CDR2 ANQGSEA. Unmatched junction bases numbered 3, after V lost 1 base and J lost 3 bases. The CDR3 contains 14 residues. Authors' analysis steps: The assay estimated nucleated cells by amplifying reference gene primers. TCRdb's table, derived via immunoSEQ multiplex PCR, lists solely in-frame clones and lacks some. V and J calls and clone size are copied from that table; D and trimming were computed from the DNA. This sample has approximately 150,000 clones, with 70% to 90% found just once. This rearrangement joins TRBV29-1 to TRBJ2-1, with 7 bases aligning to TRBD1. The clonotype comes from a woman in her forties or fifties with acute or convalescent COVID-19. The sequenced material came from peripheral blood. CDR3 bases: TGCAGCGTTGAAGGGCCAGGGGGCTACAATGAGCAGTTCTTC. It specifies CSVEGPGGYNEQFF.